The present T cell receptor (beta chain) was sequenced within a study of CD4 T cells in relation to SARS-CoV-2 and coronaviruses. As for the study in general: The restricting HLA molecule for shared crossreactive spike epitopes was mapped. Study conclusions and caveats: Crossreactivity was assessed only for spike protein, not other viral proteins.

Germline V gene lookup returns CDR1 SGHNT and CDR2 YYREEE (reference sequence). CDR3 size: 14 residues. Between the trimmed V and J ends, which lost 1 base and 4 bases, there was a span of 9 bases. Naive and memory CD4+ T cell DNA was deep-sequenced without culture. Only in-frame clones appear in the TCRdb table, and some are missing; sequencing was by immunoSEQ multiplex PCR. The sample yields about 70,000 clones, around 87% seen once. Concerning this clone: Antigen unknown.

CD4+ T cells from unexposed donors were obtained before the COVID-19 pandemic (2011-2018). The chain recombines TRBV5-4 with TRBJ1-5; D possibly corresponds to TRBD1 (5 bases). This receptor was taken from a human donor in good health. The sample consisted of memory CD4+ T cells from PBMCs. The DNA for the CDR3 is TGTGCCAGCAGCTTGAACGGGGGTAATCAGCCCCAGCATTTT. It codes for CASSLNGGNQPQHF.